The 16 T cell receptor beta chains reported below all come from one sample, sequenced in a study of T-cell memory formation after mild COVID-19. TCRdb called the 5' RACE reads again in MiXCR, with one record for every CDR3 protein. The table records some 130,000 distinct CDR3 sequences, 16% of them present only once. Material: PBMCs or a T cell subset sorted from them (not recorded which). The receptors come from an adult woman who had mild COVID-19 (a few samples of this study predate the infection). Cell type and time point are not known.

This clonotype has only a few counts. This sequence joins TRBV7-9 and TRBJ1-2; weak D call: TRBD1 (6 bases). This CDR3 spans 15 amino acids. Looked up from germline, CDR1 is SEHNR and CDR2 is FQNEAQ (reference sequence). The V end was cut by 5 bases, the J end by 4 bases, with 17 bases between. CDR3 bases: TGTGCCAGCAGCGCGTGGGGGCCGGGTGGCTATGGCTACACCTTC. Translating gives CASSAWGPGGYGYTF.

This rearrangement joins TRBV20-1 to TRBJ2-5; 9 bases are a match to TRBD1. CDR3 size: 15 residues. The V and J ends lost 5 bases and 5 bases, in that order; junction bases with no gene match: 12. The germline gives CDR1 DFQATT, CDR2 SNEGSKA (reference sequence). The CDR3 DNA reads TGCAGTGCTTACCCGCGGACAGGGGTTGGGGAGACCCAGTACTTC. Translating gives CSAYPRTGVGETQYF.

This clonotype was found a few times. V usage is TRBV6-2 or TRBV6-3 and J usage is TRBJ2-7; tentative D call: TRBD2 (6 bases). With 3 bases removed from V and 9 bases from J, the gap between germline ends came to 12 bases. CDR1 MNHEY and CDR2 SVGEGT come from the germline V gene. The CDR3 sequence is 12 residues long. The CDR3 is CASSYAGPSQYF. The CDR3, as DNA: TGTGCCAGCAGTTATGCGGGGCCCTCGCAGTACTTC.

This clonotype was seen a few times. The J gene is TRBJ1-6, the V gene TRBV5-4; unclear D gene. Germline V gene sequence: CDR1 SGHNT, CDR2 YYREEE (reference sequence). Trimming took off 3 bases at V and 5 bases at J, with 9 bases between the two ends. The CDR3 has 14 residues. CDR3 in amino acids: CASSSSIDNSPLHF. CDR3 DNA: TGTGCCAGCAGCTCTTCGATAGATAATTCACCCCTCCACTTT.

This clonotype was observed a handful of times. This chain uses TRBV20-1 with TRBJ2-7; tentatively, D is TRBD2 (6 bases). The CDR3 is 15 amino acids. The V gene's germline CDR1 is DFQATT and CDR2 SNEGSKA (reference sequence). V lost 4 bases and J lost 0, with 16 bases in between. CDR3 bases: TGCAGTGCTAATACCGGGACTCGATCCTCCTACGAGCAGTACTTC. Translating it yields CSANTGTRSSYEQYF.

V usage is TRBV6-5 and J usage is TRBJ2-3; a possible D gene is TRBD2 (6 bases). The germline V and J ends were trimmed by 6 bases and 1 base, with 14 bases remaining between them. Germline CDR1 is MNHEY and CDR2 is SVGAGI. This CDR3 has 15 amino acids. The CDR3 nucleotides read TGTGCCAGCAGCCTGACTAGTCTCGGCACAGATACGCAGTATTTT. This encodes CASSLTSLGTDTQYF.

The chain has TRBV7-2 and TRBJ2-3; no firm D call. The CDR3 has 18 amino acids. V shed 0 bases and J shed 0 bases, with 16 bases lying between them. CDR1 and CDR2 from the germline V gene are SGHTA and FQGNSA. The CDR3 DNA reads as TGTGCCAGCAGCTTAGCGAAAACGGCGGATCCGAGCACAGATACGCAGTATTTT. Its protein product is CASSLAKTADPSTDTQYF.

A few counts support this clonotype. In DNA form, the CDR3 reads TGTGCCAGTAGTATGGGGCGTTTCACTTTCTTT. As protein: CASSMGRFTFF. The chain is built from TRBV19 and TRBJ1-1, with D perhaps matching TRBD1 (5 bases). CDR1 LNHDA and CDR2 SQIVND come from the germline V gene (reference sequence). The V end was cut by 3 bases, the J end by 12 bases, with 11 bases between. The CDR3 spans 11 residues.

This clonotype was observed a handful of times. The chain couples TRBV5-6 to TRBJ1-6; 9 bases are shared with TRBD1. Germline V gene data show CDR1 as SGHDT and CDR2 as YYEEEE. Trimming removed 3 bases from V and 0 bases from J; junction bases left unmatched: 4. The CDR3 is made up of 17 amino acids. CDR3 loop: CASSWTGVSSYNSPLHF. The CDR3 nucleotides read TGTGCCAGCAGCTGGACAGGGGTTAGCTCCTATAATTCACCCCTCCACTTT. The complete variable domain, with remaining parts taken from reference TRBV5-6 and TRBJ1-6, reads DAGVTQSPTHLIKTRGQQVTLRCSPKSGHDTVSWYQQALGQGPQFIFQYYEEEERQRGNFPDRFSGHQFPNYSSELNVNALLLGDSALYLCASSWTGVSSYNSPLHFGNGTRLTVT.

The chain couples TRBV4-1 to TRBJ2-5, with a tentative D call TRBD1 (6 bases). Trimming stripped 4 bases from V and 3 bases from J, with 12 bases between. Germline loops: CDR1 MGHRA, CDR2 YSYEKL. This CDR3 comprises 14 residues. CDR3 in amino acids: CASSRQQGKETQYF. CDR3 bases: TGCGCCAGCAGCCGCCAACAGGGAAAAGAGACCCAGTACTTC.

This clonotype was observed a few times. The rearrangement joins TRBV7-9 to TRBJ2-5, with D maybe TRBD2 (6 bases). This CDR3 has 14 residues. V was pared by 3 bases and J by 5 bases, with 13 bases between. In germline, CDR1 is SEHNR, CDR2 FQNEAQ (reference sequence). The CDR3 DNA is TGTGCCAGCAGCTTCGGGGGAGTTTTGGAGACCCAGTACTTC. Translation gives CASSFGGVLETQYF.

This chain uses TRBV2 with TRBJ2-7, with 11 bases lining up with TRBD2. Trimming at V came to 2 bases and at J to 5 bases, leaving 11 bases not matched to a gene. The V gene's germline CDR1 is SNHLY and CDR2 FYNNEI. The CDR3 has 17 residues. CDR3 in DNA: TGTGCCAGCAGTGAATTGGCTAGCGGGAGGAGGATCGACGAGCAGTACTTC. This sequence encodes CASSELASGRRIDEQYF. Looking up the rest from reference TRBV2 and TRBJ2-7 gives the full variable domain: EPEVTQTPSHQVTQMGQEVILRCVPISNHLYFYWYRQILGQKVEFLVSFYNNEISEKSEIFDDQFSVERPDGSNFTLKIRSTKLEDSAMYFCASSELASGRRIDEQYFGPGTRLTVT.

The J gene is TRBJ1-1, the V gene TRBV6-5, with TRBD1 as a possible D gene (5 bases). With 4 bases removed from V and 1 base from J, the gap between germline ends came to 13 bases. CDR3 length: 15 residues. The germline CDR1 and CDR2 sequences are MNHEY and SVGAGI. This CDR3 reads CASSWGVRTNTEAFF. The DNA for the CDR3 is TGTGCCAGCAGTTGGGGGGTAAGGACGAACACTGAAGCTTTCTTT.

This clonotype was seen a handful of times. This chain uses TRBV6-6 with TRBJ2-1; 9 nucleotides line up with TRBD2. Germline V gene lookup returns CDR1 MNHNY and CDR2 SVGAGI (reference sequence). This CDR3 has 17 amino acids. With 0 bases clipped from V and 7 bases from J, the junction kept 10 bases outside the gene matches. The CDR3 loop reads CASSYSPWREGQNEQFF. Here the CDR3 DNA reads TGTGCCAGCAGTTACTCTCCCTGGCGGGAGGGCCAAAATGAGCAGTTCTTC.

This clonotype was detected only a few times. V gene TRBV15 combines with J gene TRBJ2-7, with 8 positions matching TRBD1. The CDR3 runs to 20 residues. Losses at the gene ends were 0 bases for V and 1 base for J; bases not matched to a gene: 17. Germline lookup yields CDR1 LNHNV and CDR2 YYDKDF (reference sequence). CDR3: CATSRDWGTGHPAGSYEQYF. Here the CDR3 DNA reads TGTGCCACCAGCAGAGATTGGGGGACAGGCCACCCAGCTGGGTCCTACGAGCAGTACTTC.

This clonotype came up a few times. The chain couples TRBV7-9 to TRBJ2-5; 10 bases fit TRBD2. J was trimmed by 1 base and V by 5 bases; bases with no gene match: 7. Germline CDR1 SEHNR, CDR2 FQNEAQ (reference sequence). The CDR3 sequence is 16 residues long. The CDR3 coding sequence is TGTGCCAGCAGCCTTGAAGCGGGAGGGACCCAAGAGACCCAGTACTTC. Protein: CASSLEAGGTQETQYF. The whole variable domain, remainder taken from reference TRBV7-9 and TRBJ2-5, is DTGVSQNPRHKITKRGQNVTFRCDPISEHNRLYWYRQTLGQGPEFLTYFQNEAQLEKSRLLSDRFSAERPKGSFSTLEIQRTEQGDSAMYLCASSLEAGGTQETQYFGPGTRLLVL.